Listed below are T cell receptor beta chains from one sample, sequenced in a study of blood T cell repertoires in COVID-19. Sequenced by immunoSEQ multiplex PCR; TCRdb stores in-frame clones only, minus some. The sample consists of some 150,000 clones, around 76% of them appearing once. Sequencing was carried out using peripheral blood. Receptor source: a man in his sixties with acute or convalescent COVID-19. Each CDR3 is given with its conserved first and last residue. D genes are given only for firm matches. Size is stated for part of the rows, as once, few or many counts, or as a class when the clone is expanded.

cdr3_aa,cdr3_nt,clone_size,v_call,d_call,j_call
CASSQGGLGTDTQYF,TGCGCCAGCAGCCAAGGTGGACTCGGCACAGATACGCAGTATTTT,NA,TRBV4-1,NA,TRBJ2-3
CASSPNTGTGGKGEFF,TGTGCCAGCAGCCCCAATACCGGGACAGGGGGCAAGGGCGAGTTCTTC,NA,TRBV6-6,TRBD1,TRBJ2-1
CATSDSGTGHYGYTF,TGTGCCACCAGTGATTCCGGGACAGGCCACTATGGCTACACCTTC,NA,TRBV24-1,TRBD1,TRBJ1-2
CASSPWGGPATEAFF,TGCGCCAGCAGTCCCTGGGGGGGGCCGGCCACTGAAGCTTTCTTT,NA,TRBV5-1,NA,TRBJ1-1
CASSGAGKSTGELFF,TGTGCCAGCAGTGGAGCGGGAAAATCCACCGGGGAGCTGTTTTTT,few,TRBV7-9,TRBD2,TRBJ2-2
CASSLDRPGQGGYEQYF,TGCGCCAGCAGCTTGGACAGACCGGGACAGGGGGGCTACGAGCAGTACTTC,NA,TRBV5-1,TRBD1,TRBJ2-7
CASSLGLAGRETQYF,TGTGCCAGCAGTTTGGGACTAGCGGGAAGAGAGACCCAGTACTTC,NA,TRBV27,TRBD2,TRBJ2-5
CASSSGTGGGGGYTF,TGTGCCAGCAGTTCGGGGACAGGGGGCGGTGGGGGCTACACCTTC,few,TRBV28,TRBD1,TRBJ1-2
CASSYRDRGGSPLHF,TGTGCCAGCAGTTATAGGGACAGGGGGGGATCACCCCTCCACTTT,NA,TRBV6-5,TRBD1,TRBJ1-6
CATSINFEEAFF,TGTGCCACTAGTATAAATTTCGAGGAAGCTTTCTTT,NA,TRBV19,NA,TRBJ1-1
CASSEGQLPNYGYTF,TGTGCCAGCAGTGAAGGACAGCTTCCTAACTATGGCTACACCTTC,few,TRBV6-1,NA,TRBJ1-2
CASSLSRWREDLYNEQFF,TGTGCCAGCAGTTTATCAAGGTGGCGGGAGGACTTGTACAATGAGCAGTTCTTC,NA,TRBV28,TRBD2,TRBJ2-1
CASSAPPSYGYTF,TGTGCCAGCAGCGCCCCCCCGAGCTATGGCTACACCTTC,NA,TRBV9,NA,TRBJ1-2
CAITGPVTGELFF,TGTGCCATCACCGGGCCGGTCACCGGGGAGCTGTTTTTT,NA,TRBV7-9,NA,TRBJ2-2
CASSLDGQSNQPQHF,TGTGCCAGCAGCTTAGACGGACAGAGCAATCAGCCCCAGCATTTT,once,TRBV7-9,NA,TRBJ1-5
CASMLTEGGTDTQYF,TGTGCCAGCATGCTGACCGAGGGGGGCACAGATACGCAGTATTTT,few,TRBV27,NA,TRBJ2-3
CASSLAGARRTYNEQFF,TGTGCCAGTAGTCTAGCGGGAGCGAGGAGGACCTACAATGAGCAGTTCTTC,NA,TRBV19,TRBD2,TRBJ2-1
CASSNPARGAGLSGNTIYF,TGTGCCAGCAGCAATCCCGCGCGGGGAGCGGGGCTCTCTGGAAACACCATATATTTT,once,TRBV21-1,NA,TRBJ1-3
CASLPGSVDIGGYTF,TGTGCCAGTTTGCCTGGATCAGTCGACATCGGTGGCTACACCTTC,NA,TRBV28,NA,TRBJ1-2
CASSPGRGQAFF,TGTGCCAGCAGTCCCGGCAGGGGACAAGCTTTCTTT,once,TRBV27,NA,TRBJ1-1
CASSSRRGTNTEAFF,TGTGCCAGCAGTTCCCGCCGCGGGACGAACACTGAAGCTTTCTTT,NA,TRBV6-2/TRBV6-3,NA,TRBJ1-1
CASRGLADTQYF,TGTGCCAGCAGGGGACTAGCAGATACGCAGTATTTT,NA,TRBV6-5,TRBD2,TRBJ2-3
CASSVGAGIYEQYF,TGTGCCAGCAGCGTAGGGGCGGGAATCTACGAGCAGTACTTC,NA,TRBV9,NA,TRBJ2-7
CASSLAGGSYEQYF,TGTGCCAGCAGCTTAGCGGGAGGGTCCTACGAGCAGTACTTC,NA,TRBV11-3,TRBD2,TRBJ2-7
CASRVGQGEHQPQHF,TGTGCCAGCAGAGTGGGACAGGGGGAGCATCAGCCCCAGCATTTT,NA,TRBV28,TRBD1,TRBJ1-5
CATSRDTGLVETQYF,TGTGCCACCAGCAGAGATACAGGGCTAGTAGAGACCCAGTACTTC,few,TRBV15,NA,TRBJ2-5
CATSDCGTGRYGCEQFF,TGTGCCACCAGTGATTGCGGGACAGGGAGGTACGGCTGTGAGCAGTTCTTC,many,TRBV24-1,TRBD1,TRBJ2-1
CASSLGQARQPQHF,TGTGCCAGCAGCTTGGGACAGGCGAGACAGCCCCAGCATTTT,NA,TRBV5-6,NA,TRBJ1-5
CASRIGTGGSTQYF,TGTGCCAGCAGAATCGGGACAGGGGGCTCTACGCAGTATTTT,NA,TRBV6-5,TRBD1,TRBJ2-3
CASSSGLAGINEQYF,TGTGCCAGCAGTTCGGGGCTAGCGGGCATCAACGAGCAGTACTTC,NA,TRBV6-5,TRBD2,TRBJ2-7
CASSLRRDSRGPAYSNQPQHF,TGTGCCAGCAGCTTACGTCGGGACAGCAGGGGTCCGGCTTATAGCAATCAGCCCCAGCATTTT,once,TRBV7-3,TRBD1,TRBJ1-5
CASTPTGAGEQYF,TGTGCCAGCACTCCGACGGGAGCGGGCGAGCAGTACTTC,NA,TRBV12-3/TRBV12-4,NA,TRBJ2-7
CASSSGGSPTTGELFF,TGTGCCAGCAGCTCGGGAGGGAGTCCGACCACCGGGGAGCTGTTTTTT,NA,TRBV7-6,TRBD2,TRBJ2-2
CASSLRWSGSSYNEQFF,TGTGCCAGCAGTTTACGCTGGAGCGGGTCCTCCTACAATGAGCAGTTCTTC,few,TRBV27,NA,TRBJ2-1
CASSFTGVDTEAFF,TGCGCCAGCAGCTTCACAGGGGTGGATACTGAAGCTTTCTTT,NA,TRBV5-1,TRBD1,TRBJ1-1
CASSRKGGFNEQFF,TGTGCCAGCAGCCGGAAGGGAGGGTTCAATGAGCAGTTCTTC,NA,TRBV14,TRBD2,TRBJ2-1
CASSQQKTGLAGNEQFF,TGTGCCAGCAGCCAGCAGAAAACAGGGTTGGCCGGGAATGAGCAGTTCTTC,NA,TRBV14,NA,TRBJ2-1
CASSEQGGGSVYNEQFF,TGTGCCAGCAGTGAACAGGGCGGCGGGAGTGTCTACAATGAGCAGTTCTTC,NA,TRBV6-1,TRBD2,TRBJ2-1
CASAAGQWSTGELFF,TGTGCCAGCGCCGCGGGCCAATGGTCCACCGGGGAGCTGTTTTTT,many,TRBV7-9,NA,TRBJ2-2
CASSTTGTSGRAYEQYF,TGCGCCAGCAGCACAACCGGGACTAGCGGGAGGGCCTACGAGCAGTACTTC,NA,TRBV5-1,TRBD2,TRBJ2-7
CASTGTSGRASTDTQYF,TGTGCCAGCACCGGGACTAGCGGGAGGGCGAGCACAGATACGCAGTATTTT,NA,TRBV13,TRBD2,TRBJ2-3
CATSDLEVGTGELFF,TGTGCCACCAGTGATTTGGAGGTTGGGACCGGGGAGCTGTTTTTT,many,TRBV24-1,NA,TRBJ2-2